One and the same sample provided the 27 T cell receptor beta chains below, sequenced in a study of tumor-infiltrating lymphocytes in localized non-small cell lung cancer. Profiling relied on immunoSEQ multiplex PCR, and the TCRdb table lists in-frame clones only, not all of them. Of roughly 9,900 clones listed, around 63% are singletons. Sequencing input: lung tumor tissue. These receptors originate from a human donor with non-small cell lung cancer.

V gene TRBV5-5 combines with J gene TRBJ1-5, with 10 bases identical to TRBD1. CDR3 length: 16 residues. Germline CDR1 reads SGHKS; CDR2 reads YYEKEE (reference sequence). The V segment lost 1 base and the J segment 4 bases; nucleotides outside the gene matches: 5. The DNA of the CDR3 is TGTGCCAGCAGCTTGTTGCCGGGACAGGGGAATCAGCCCCAGCATTTT. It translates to CASSLLPGQGNQPQHF. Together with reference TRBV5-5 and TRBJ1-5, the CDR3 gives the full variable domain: DAGVTQSPTHLIKTRGQQVTLRCSPISGHKSVSWYQQVLGQGPQFIFQYYEKEERGRGNFPDRFSARQFPNYSSELNVNALLLGDSALYLCASSLLPGQGNQPQHFGDGTRLSIL.

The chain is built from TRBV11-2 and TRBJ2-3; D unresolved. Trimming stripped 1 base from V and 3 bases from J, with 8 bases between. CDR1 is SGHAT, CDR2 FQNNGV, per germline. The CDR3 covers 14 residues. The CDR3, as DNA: TGTGCCAGCAGCTTAGGGCAATTTACAGATACGCAGTATTTT. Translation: CASSLGQFTDTQYF.

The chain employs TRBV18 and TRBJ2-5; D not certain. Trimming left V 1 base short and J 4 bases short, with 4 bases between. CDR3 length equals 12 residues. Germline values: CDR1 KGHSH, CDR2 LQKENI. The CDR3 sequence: CASSPRRETQYF. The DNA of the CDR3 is TGTGCCAGCTCACCACGTCGAGAGACCCAGTACTTC.

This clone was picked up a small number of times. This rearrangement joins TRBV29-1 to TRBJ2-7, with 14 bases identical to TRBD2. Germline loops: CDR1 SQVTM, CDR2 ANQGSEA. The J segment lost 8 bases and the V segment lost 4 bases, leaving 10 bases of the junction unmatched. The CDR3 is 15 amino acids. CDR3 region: CSVGARLAGGAQQYF. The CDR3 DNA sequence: TGCAGCGTTGGGGCCAGACTAGCGGGAGGGGCCCAGCAGTACTTC.

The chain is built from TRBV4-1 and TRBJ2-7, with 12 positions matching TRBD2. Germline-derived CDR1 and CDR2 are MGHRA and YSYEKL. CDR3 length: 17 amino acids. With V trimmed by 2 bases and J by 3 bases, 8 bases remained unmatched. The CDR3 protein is CASSQLVTSGGFYEQYF. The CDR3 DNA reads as TGCGCCAGCAGCCAACTTGTTACTAGCGGGGGGTTCTACGAGCAGTACTTC.

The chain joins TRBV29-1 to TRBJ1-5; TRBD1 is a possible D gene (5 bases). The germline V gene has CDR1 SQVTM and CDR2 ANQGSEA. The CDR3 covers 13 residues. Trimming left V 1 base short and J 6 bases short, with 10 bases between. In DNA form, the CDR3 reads TGCAGCGTTGAAGCAGGGCGGGGTCAGCCCCAGCATTTT. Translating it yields CSVEAGRGQPQHF.

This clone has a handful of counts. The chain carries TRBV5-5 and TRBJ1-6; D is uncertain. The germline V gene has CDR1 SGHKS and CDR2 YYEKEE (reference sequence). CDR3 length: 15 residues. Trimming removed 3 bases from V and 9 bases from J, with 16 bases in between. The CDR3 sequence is CASSSTQGVSSPLHF. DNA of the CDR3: TGTGCCAGCAGCTCAACTCAAGGCGTGAGTTCACCCCTCCACTTT.

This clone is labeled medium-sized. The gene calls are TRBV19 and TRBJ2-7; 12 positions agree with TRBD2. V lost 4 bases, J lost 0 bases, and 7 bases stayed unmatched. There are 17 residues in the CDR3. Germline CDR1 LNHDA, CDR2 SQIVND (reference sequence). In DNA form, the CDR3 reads TGTGCCAGTAGTAAGAAGGGGACTAGCGGGTCCTCCTACGAGCAGTACTTC. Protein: CASSKKGTSGSSYEQYF.

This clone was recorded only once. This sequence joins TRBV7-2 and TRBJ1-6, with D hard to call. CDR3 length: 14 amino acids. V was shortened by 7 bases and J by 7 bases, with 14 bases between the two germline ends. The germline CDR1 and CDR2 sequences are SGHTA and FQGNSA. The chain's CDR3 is CASTNRDNNSPLHF. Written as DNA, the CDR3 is TGTGCCAGCACGAACCGGGATAACAATTCACCCCTCCACTTT.

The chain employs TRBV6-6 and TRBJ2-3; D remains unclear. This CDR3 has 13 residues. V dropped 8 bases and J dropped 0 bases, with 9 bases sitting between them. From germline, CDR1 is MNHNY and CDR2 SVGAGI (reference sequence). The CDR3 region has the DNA TGTGCCAGCTCCAGACCAAGCACAGATACGCAGTATTTT. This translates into CASSRPSTDTQYF.

CDR3 bases: TGTGCCAGCAGCCGACCGGGACTAGGCAACAATGAGCAGTTCTTC. The encoded protein is CASSRPGLGNNEQFF. V and J are TRBV28 and TRBJ2-1; TRBD2 matches at 8 bases. Germline V lookup: CDR1 MDHEN, CDR2 SYDVKM. J lost 5 bases, V lost 6 bases, and 9 bases had no gene match. This CDR3 spans 15 amino acids.

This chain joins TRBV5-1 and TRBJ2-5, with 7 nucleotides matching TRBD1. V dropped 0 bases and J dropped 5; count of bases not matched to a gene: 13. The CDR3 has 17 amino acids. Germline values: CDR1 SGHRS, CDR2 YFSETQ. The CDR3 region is CASSLATGRGNTETQYF. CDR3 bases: TGCGCCAGCAGCTTGGCAACGGGCAGGGGGAACACGGAGACCCAGTACTTC.

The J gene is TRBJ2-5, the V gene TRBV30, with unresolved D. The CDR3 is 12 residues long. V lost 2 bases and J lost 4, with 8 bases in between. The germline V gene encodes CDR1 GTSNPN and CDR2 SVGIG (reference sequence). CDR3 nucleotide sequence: TGTGCCTGGAGTATCCAGACAGAGACCCAGTACTTC. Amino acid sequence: CAWSIQTETQYF.

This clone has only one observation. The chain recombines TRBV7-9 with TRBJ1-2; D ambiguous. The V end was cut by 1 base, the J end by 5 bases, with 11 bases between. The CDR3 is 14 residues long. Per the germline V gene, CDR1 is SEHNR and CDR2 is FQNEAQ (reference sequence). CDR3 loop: CASSLGSAAYGYTF. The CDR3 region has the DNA TGTGCCAGCAGCTTAGGGTCCGCCGCATATGGCTACACCTTC.

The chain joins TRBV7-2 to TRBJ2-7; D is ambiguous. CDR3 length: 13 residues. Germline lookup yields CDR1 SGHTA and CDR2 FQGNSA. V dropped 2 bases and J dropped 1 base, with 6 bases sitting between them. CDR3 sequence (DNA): TGTGCCAGCAGCTTAAGTTCGTCCTACGAGCAGTACTTC. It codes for CASSLSSSYEQYF.

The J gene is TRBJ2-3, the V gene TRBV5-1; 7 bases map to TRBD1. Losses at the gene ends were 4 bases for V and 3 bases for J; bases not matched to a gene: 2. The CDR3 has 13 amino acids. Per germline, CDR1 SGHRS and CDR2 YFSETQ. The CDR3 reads CASSPDRTDTQYF. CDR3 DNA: TGCGCCAGCAGCCCGGACAGGACAGATACGCAGTATTTT.

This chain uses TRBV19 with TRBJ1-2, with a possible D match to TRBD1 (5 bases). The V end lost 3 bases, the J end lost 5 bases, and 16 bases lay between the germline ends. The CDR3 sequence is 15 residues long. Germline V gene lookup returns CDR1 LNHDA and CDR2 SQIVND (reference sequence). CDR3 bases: TGTGCCAGTAGTATTGGGACCCTACCTCTATATGGCTACACCTTC. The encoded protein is CASSIGTLPLYGYTF.

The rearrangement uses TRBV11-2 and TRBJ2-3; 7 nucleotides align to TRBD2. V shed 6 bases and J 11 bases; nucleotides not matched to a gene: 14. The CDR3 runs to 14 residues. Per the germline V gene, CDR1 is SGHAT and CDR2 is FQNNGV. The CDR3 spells CASSIGTGGRRQYF. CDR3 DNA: TGTGCCAGCAGTATCGGGACCGGGGGGAGGAGGCAGTATTTT.

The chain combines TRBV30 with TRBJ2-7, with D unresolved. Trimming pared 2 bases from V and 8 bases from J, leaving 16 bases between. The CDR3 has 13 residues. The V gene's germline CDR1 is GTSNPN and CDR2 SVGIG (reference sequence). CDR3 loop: CAWSPPFRDQQYF. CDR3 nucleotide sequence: TGTGCCTGGAGTCCACCCTTTAGGGATCAGCAGTACTTC.

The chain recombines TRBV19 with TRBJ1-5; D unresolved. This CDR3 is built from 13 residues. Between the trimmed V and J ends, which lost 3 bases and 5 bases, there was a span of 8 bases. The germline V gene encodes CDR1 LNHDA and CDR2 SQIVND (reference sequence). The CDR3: CASSIQVDQPQHF. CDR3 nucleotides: TGTGCCAGTAGTATTCAGGTGGATCAGCCCCAGCATTTT.

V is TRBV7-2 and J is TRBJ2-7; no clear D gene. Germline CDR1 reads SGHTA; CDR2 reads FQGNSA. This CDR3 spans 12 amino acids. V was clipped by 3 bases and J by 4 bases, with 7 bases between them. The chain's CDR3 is CASSFDSYEQYF. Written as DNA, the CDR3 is TGTGCCAGCAGCTTCGACTCATACGAGCAGTACTTC.

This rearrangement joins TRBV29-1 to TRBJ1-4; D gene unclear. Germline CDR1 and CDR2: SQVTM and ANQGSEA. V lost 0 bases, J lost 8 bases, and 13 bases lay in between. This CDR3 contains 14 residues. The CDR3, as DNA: TGCAGCGTTGAAGATGGGCCACGTGGGGAAAAACTGTTTTTT. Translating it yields CSVEDGPRGEKLFF.

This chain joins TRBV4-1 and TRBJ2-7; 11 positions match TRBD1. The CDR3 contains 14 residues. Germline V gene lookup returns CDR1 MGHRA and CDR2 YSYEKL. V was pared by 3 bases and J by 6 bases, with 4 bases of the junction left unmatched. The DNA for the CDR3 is TGCGCCAGCAGCCACGGGACAGGGGGTAGCGAGCAGTACTTC. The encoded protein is CASSHGTGGSEQYF.

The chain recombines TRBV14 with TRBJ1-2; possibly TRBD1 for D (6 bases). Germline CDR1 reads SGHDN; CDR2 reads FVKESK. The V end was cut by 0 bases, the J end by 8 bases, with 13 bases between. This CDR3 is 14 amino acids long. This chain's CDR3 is CASSQDRFRGGYTF. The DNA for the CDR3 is TGTGCCAGCAGCCAAGATCGCTTTAGGGGGGGCTACACCTTC.

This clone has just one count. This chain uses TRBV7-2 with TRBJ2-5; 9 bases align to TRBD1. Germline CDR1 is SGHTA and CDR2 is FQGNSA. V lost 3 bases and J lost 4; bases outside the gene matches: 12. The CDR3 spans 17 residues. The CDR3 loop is CASSFLGRDRVGETQYF. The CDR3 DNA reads TGTGCCAGCAGCTTTTTAGGGAGGGACAGGGTAGGAGAGACCCAGTACTTC.

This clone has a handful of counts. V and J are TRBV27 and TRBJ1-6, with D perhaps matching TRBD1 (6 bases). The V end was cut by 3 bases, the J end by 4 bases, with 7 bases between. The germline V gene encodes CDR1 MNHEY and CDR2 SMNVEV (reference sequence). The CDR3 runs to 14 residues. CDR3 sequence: CASSLGQYNSPLHF. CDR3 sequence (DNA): TGTGCCAGCAGTTTGGGACAATATAATTCACCCCTCCACTTT.

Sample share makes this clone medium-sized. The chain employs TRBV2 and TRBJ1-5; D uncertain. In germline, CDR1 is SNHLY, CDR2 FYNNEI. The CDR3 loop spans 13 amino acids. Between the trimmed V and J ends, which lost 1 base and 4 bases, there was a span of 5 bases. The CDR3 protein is CASSEESNQPQHF. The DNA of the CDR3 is TGTGCCAGCAGTGAAGAAAGTAATCAGCCCCAGCATTTT.